The 16 T cell receptor beta chains below come from one sample, sequenced in a study of shared clonotypes between healthy human individuals. Repertoires were generated with immunoSEQ multiplex PCR, while TCRdb's copy carries only in-frame clones and drops some. The sample consists of more than 2,000,000 clones, 85% to 95% of them appearing once. The source material was naive CD4+ T cells sorted from blood. Subset defined: CD45RA+ positively selected. The origin of the receptors is a man aged 18-30 years in good health.

Turning to this clone: Other DNA sequences in the sample encode the same CDR3. The chain recombines TRBV2 with TRBJ1-3; D is perhaps TRBD1 (6 bases). Germline CDR1 reads SNHLY; CDR2 reads FYNNEI. V lost 8 bases, J lost 0 bases, and 8 bases lay in between. This CDR3 is 13 amino acids long. The CDR3 sequence is CASDRFSGNTIYF. The CDR3 DNA reads as TGTGCCAGCGACAGGTTCTCTGGAAACACCATATATTTT.

V gene TRBV5-1 combines with J gene TRBJ1-6; TRBD1 might be the D (5 bases). Looked up from germline, CDR1 is SGHRS and CDR2 is YFSETQ. V was trimmed by 4 bases and J by 7 bases, leaving 9 bases between them. The CDR3 contains 13 residues. DNA of the CDR3: TGCGCCAGCAGCCGGGACCTAAATTCACCCCTCCACTTT. It is translated as CASSRDLNSPLHF.

The rearrangement links TRBV5-1 to TRBJ2-7; D not certain. The CDR3 consists of 18 residues. With 0 bases removed from V and 3 bases from J, the gap between germline ends came to 22 bases. The germline gives CDR1 SGHRS, CDR2 YFSETQ. The CDR3 region is CASSLEAVRLGGSYEQYF. The CDR3 DNA is TGCGCCAGCAGCTTGGAGGCAGTCCGACTTGGCGGAAGCTACGAGCAGTACTTC.

V and J are TRBV5-5 and TRBJ1-1; 10 bases match TRBD1. The J segment lost 11 bases and the V segment lost 0 bases, leaving 7 bases of the junction unmatched. Per germline, CDR1 SGHKS and CDR2 YYEKEE (reference sequence). The length of the CDR3 is 14 residues. CDR3 amino acids: CASSLVGQGNGAFF. In nucleotides, the CDR3 is TGTGCCAGCAGCTTGGTGGGACAGGGGAACGGGGCTTTCTTT.

This clone came up once. V and J are TRBV14 and TRBJ1-6; D not resolved. V was pared by 2 bases and J by 7 bases, with 9 bases between. Germline lookup yields CDR1 SGHDN and CDR2 FVKESK. The CDR3 is made up of 14 amino acids. This CDR3 is CASSQFVRNSPLHF. CDR3 sequence (DNA): TGTGCCAGCAGCCAATTCGTGAGGAATTCACCCCTCCACTTT.

V usage is TRBV5-1 and J usage is TRBJ2-7, with TRBD1 as a possible D gene (6 bases). The germline CDR1 and CDR2 sequences are SGHRS and YFSETQ. V was clipped by 0 bases and J by 6 bases, with 13 bases between them. The CDR3 is 14 amino acids. The CDR3 protein is CASSLVGAQVEQYF. As DNA, the CDR3 is TGCGCCAGCAGCTTGGTGGGGGCGCAGGTCGAGCAGTACTTC.

The V and J genes are TRBV7-2 and TRBJ1-6; weak D call: TRBD1 (6 bases). This CDR3 contains 14 residues. Trimming cost V 5 bases and J 7 bases, with 12 bases left between them. The germline gives CDR1 SGHTA, CDR2 FQGNSA. DNA of the CDR3: TGTGCCAGCAGCCGACCGCAGGGGAATTCACCCCTCCACTTT. This codes for CASSRPQGNSPLHF. Full variable domain (rest looked up from reference TRBV7-2 and TRBJ1-6): GAGVSQSPSNKVTEKGKDVELRCDPISGHTALYWYRQSLGQGLEFLIYFQGNSAPDKSGLPSDRFSAERTGGSVSTLTIQRTQQEDSAVYLCASSRPQGNSPLHFGNGTRLTVT.

This chain uses TRBV9 with TRBJ1-4, with 7 bases aligning to TRBD1. The V segment lost 4 bases and the J segment 7 bases; nucleotides outside the gene matches: 10. This CDR3 spans 15 amino acids. Germline V gene lookup returns CDR1 SGDLS and CDR2 YYNGEE. In DNA form, the CDR3 reads TGTGCCAGCAGCCCGCGACAGGGAACAGGTGAAAAACTGTTTTTT. This gives the protein CASSPRQGTGEKLFF.

Only one count was recorded for this clone. At one boundary the junction diverges from the germline segment, which might be a read error. Other DNA sequences from this sample encode an identical CDR3 as well. The rearrangement uses TRBV6-1 and TRBJ1-6, with 7 bases identical to TRBD1. The CDR3 has 15 residues. Germline V CDR1 and CDR2: MNHNS, SASEGT. The CDR3 reads CASSAEGTVNSPLHF. CDR3 sequence (DNA): TGTGCCAGCAGTGCGGAAGGGACAGTTAATTCACCCCTTCACTTT.

The J gene is TRBJ2-2, the V gene TRBV10-3; 14 bases align to TRBD2. J gave up 0 bases and V 4 bases, and 1 base lay outside the gene matches. The CDR3 runs 17 residues. CDR1 is ENHRY, CDR2 SYGVKD, per germline. The CDR3 nucleotides read TGTGCCATCAGTGGGACTAGCGGGGGGCCGAACACCGGGGAGCTGTTTTTT. The encoded protein is CAISGTSGGPNTGELFF.

With regard to this clone: This sample also contains other DNA sequences that code for the same CDR3. J is TRBJ1-2 and V is TRBV6-6, with D hard to call. CDR3 length: 11 residues. In germline, CDR1 is MNHNY, CDR2 SVGAGI (reference sequence). Trimming took off 6 bases at V and 7 bases at J, with 9 bases between the two ends. The CDR3 DNA follows: TGTGCCAGCAGACGAGACCGTGGCTACACCTTC. Its protein product is CASRRDRGYTF.

This clone was seen only once. The J gene is TRBJ1-4, the V gene TRBV11-2; D not resolved. The CDR3 is 14 residues long. The germline V gene has CDR1 SGHAT and CDR2 FQNNGV. V shed 5 bases and J shed 5 bases, with 12 bases lying between them. The CDR3 reads CASSLRPTNEKLFF. CDR3 nucleotide sequence: TGTGCCAGCAGCCTCCGGCCTACAAATGAAAAACTGTTTTTT. The full variable domain, rest sourced from reference TRBV11-2 and TRBJ1-4, is EAGVAQSPRYKIIEKRQSVAFWCNPISGHATLYWYQQILGQGPKLLIQFQNNGVVDDSQLPKDRFSAERLKGVDSTLKIQPAKLEDSAVYLCASSLRPTNEKLFFGSGTQLSVL.

The chain recombines TRBV19 with TRBJ1-1, with 10 positions matching TRBD1. The V segment lost 6 bases and the J segment 1 base; nucleotides outside the gene matches: 5. Germline-derived CDR1 and CDR2 are LNHDA and SQIVND (reference sequence). CDR3 length equals 15 residues. CDR3 sequence: CASRRQGAKNTEAFF. The DNA for the CDR3 is TGTGCCAGTAGGAGACAGGGGGCGAAGAACACTGAAGCTTTCTTT.

The genes are TRBV19 and TRBJ1-5; 7 nucleotides agree with TRBD1. The J segment lost 2 bases and the V segment lost 2 bases, leaving 3 bases of the junction unmatched. This CDR3 has 15 residues. Germline V CDR1 and CDR2: LNHDA, SQIVND (reference sequence). CDR3 amino acids: CASSITGVGNQPQHF. CDR3 nucleotide sequence: TGTGCCAGTAGTATAACAGGGGTGGGCAATCAGCCCCAGCATTTT.

V gene TRBV6-1 combines with J gene TRBJ2-7; no reliable D call. This CDR3 region has 15 residues. V was pared by 2 bases and J by 0 bases, with 11 bases between. Germline V gene sequence: CDR1 MNHNS, CDR2 SASEGT. The CDR3 protein is CASSEIGTFSYEQYF. The CDR3 DNA reads as TGTGCCAGCAGTGAAATAGGCACCTTCTCCTACGAGCAGTACTTC.

This clone was found a few times. This chain connects TRBV30 to TRBJ1-3; D not certain. The V end was cut by 4 bases, the J end by 4 bases, with 11 bases between. The CDR3 length is 13 residues. Germline CDR1 and CDR2: GTSNPN and SVGIG (reference sequence). The DNA of the CDR3 is TGTGCCTGGAAAGGGCAGCGAGGAAACACCATATATTTT. Amino acid sequence: CAWKGQRGNTIYF.